This TCR beta chain was profiled in a study of early T cells in non-severe SARS-CoV-2 infection. This clonotype occurred many times. Its cognate antigen is unknown. Each cDNA molecule carried a unique molecular identifier. TCRdb re-called the 5' RACE reads through MiXCR, storing one row per CDR3 protein. The sample lists some 70,000 distinct CDR3 sequences; around a tenth were seen once. Study conclusions and caveats: VDJdb-based annotation leaned toward anti-spike CD8 responses and missed private and CD4 specificities.

CDR3 length: 12 residues. V was trimmed by 7 bases and J by 5 bases, leaving 14 bases between them. The germline CDR1 and CDR2 sequences are SQVTM and ANQGSEA. Sequencing input: whole blood. The receptor comes from an adult who was a healthcare worker with PCR-confirmed SARS-CoV-2 infection or an uninfected control (not recorded which). V is TRBV29-1 and J is TRBJ2-5; D may correspond to TRBD1 or TRBD2 (5 bases each). In nucleotides, the CDR3 is TGCAGCGGCCGGGACCTGGGGGAGACCCAGTACTTC. Amino acid sequence: CSGRDLGETQYF.